What follows are 32 T cell receptor beta chains derived from one specimen sequenced in a study of cytomegalovirus exposure and HLA in healthy donors. The PCR ran on 60 Vbeta and 13 Jbeta primers. The method was immunoSEQ multiplex PCR; TCRdb's version includes in-frame clones alone and lacks a portion of them. The sample includes about 70,000 clones, around 68% seen only once; the top ten take around 17%. Sequenced sample: PBMCs. The origin of the receptors is a man aged 35-49 years in good health and CMV-seropositive.

This clone showed up just a few times. The J gene is TRBJ2-7, the V gene TRBV30; TRBD1 agrees at 7 bases. The CDR3 sequence is 15 residues long. After removal of 2 bases from V and 3 bases from J, the junction contained 10 bases not matched to a gene. The germline V gene has CDR1 GTSNPN and CDR2 SVGIG (reference sequence). CDR3 DNA sequence: TGTGCCTGGAGTAACAGGGGTGAATTCCGCTACGAGCAGTACTTC. Amino acid sequence: CAWSNRGEFRYEQYF.

The chain carries TRBV5-1 and TRBJ2-5, with TRBD2 as a possible D gene (7 bases). The germline gives CDR1 SGHRS, CDR2 YFSETQ. Trimming stripped 5 bases from V and 4 bases from J, with 18 bases between. CDR3 length: 15 residues. The chain's CDR3 is CASSLAGARIETQYF. CDR3 in DNA: TGCGCCAGCAGTCTTGCGGGGGCCAGGATAGAGACCCAGTACTTC.

The chain is built from TRBV28 and TRBJ1-2; D is unresolved. This CDR3 comprises 13 residues. Trimming took 2 bases from V and 5 from J, leaving 9 bases between them. CDR1 is MDHEN and CDR2 is SYDVKM in the germline V gene. The CDR3 bases are TGTGCCAGCAGTTTAAGCGGGGTGTATGGCTACACCTTC. Translated: CASSLSGVYGYTF.

This chain uses TRBV10-3 with TRBJ2-3, with 7 positions matching TRBD2. V was clipped by 2 bases and J by 6 bases; unmatched bases: 8. CDR1 is ENHRY, CDR2 SYGVKD, per germline. The CDR3 extends over 15 amino acids. The CDR3 reads CAISEQGGGGDTQYF. For the CDR3, the DNA is TGTGCCATCAGTGAGCAGGGCGGGGGTGGCGATACGCAGTATTTT.

The CDR3 is CASSSGQDNTDTQYF. CDR3 nucleotide sequence: TGTGCCAGCAGTTCCGGACAGGATAACACAGATACGCAGTATTTT. The V and J genes are TRBV28 and TRBJ2-3; 7 nucleotides agree with TRBD1. The CDR3 spans 15 residues. Germline V lookup: CDR1 MDHEN, CDR2 SYDVKM. The trim removed 4 bases at V and 2 bases at J, leaving 6 bases unmatched.

The count of this clone is one. V gene TRBV19 combines with J gene TRBJ2-3, with TRBD2 matching over 7 bases. V lost 8 bases, J lost 4 bases, and 12 bases stayed unmatched. This CDR3 contains 15 residues. Per germline, CDR1 LNHDA and CDR2 SQIVND (reference sequence). The CDR3 reads CASWDAGANADTQYF. The CDR3 DNA sequence: TGTGCCAGTTGGGATGCGGGAGCGAATGCAGATACGCAGTATTTT.

This sequence joins TRBV30 and TRBJ2-7; perhaps TRBD1 as D (6 bases). The CDR3 has 14 residues. V was pared by 0 bases and J by 1 base, with 10 bases between. Germline CDR1 reads GTSNPN; CDR2 reads SVGIG (reference sequence). CDR3 region: CAWSVGRGSYEQYF. The CDR3 DNA is TGTGCCTGGAGTGTGGGCAGGGGATCCTACGAGCAGTACTTC. Complete variable domain (other parts from reference TRBV30 and TRBJ2-7): SQTIHQWPATLVQPVGSPLSLECTVEGTSNPNLYWYRQAAGRGLQLLFYSVGIGQISSEVPQNLSASRPQDRQFILSSKKLLLSDSGFYLCAWSVGRGSYEQYFGPGTRLTVT.

This chain uses TRBV6-6 with TRBJ2-7; D gene uncertain. The CDR3 is 13 residues long. CDR1 MNHNY and CDR2 SVGAGI come from the germline V gene (reference sequence). V was trimmed by 7 bases and J by 11 bases, leaving 21 bases between them. The CDR3, as DNA: TGTGCCAGCACCCTAACAGTTGGCTCTCATAAGTACTTC. This sequence encodes CASTLTVGSHKYF.

The chain uses TRBV7-2 and TRBJ2-3, with TRBD1 as a possible D gene (5 bases). Germline lookup yields CDR1 SGHTA and CDR2 FQGNSA. The CDR3 extends over 18 amino acids. Trimming stripped 0 bases from V and 0 bases from J, with 16 bases between. The CDR3 spells CASSLALTAFSSTDTQYF. The CDR3 region has the DNA TGTGCCAGCAGCTTAGCGTTGACAGCTTTCTCTAGCACAGATACGCAGTATTTT.

The V and J genes are TRBV30 and TRBJ1-5, with a weak D call TRBD1 (5 bases). Trimming cost V 0 bases and J 5 bases, with 14 bases left between them. The CDR3 extends over 15 amino acids. Germline CDR1 and CDR2: GTSNPN and SVGIG (reference sequence). The CDR3 reads CAWSVGQGGYQPQHF. CDR3 coding DNA: TGTGCCTGGAGTGTAGGGCAGGGTGGCTATCAGCCCCAGCATTTT.

J is TRBJ2-7 and V is TRBV11-2; TRBD1 aligns across 9 bases. The CDR3 loop spans 13 amino acids. Germline CDR1 SGHAT, CDR2 FQNNGV. With 1 base clipped from V and 6 bases from J, the junction kept 1 base outside the gene matches. This CDR3 reads CASSLGDRVEQYF. The CDR3 DNA sequence: TGTGCCAGCAGCTTAGGGGACAGGGTCGAGCAGTACTTC.

CDR3 sequence: CASSFTGSHEQYF. Written as DNA, the CDR3 is TGTGCCAGCAGCTTTACAGGGTCCCACGAGCAGTACTTC. The V gene is TRBV7-9, the J gene TRBJ2-7; weak D call: TRBD1 (6 bases). V dropped 3 bases and J dropped 5 bases, with 11 bases sitting between them. The germline V gene encodes CDR1 SEHNR and CDR2 FQNEAQ (reference sequence). This CDR3 region has 13 residues.

CDR3 protein: CASSYRLSSTDTQYF. In nucleotides, the CDR3 is TGTGCCAGCAGCTACCGACTGTCTAGCACAGATACGCAGTATTTT. The gene calls are TRBV7-2 and TRBJ2-3; D not resolved. V was clipped by 4 bases and J by 0 bases, with 11 bases between them. Germline V gene lookup returns CDR1 SGHTA and CDR2 FQGNSA. This CDR3 has 15 amino acids.

The chain is built from TRBV7-2 and TRBJ2-1; a weak D match, TRBD2 (7 bases). Germline V CDR1 and CDR2: SGHTA, FQGNSA. V lost 5 bases to trimming and J lost 2 bases, with 13 bases between them. The CDR3 has 15 amino acids. CDR3 region: CASSRGGAAYNEQFF. CDR3 sequence (DNA): TGTGCCAGCAGCCGAGGGGGGGCGGCCTACAATGAGCAGTTCTTC.

The chain combines TRBV11-3 with TRBJ1-1; tentative D call: TRBD1 (6 bases). V was pared by 1 base and J by 4 bases, with 7 bases between. In germline, CDR1 is SGHNT, CDR2 YENEEA. This CDR3 spans 13 amino acids. Here the CDR3 reads CASSLGRGTEAFF. CDR3 sequence (DNA): TGTGCCAGCAGCTTAGGCAGGGGCACTGAAGCTTTCTTT.

The rearrangement links TRBV7-2 to TRBJ2-5, with D possibly being TRBD2 (5 bases). The CDR3 is made up of 13 amino acids. The V gene's germline CDR1 is SGHTA and CDR2 FQGNSA. Trimming removed 0 bases at V and 6 bases at J, with 8 bases between. CDR3 coding DNA: TGTGCCAGCAGCTTAGCGGGGAGACAGACCCAGTACTTC. It encodes CASSLAGRQTQYF. Together with reference TRBV7-2 and TRBJ2-5, the CDR3 gives the full variable domain: GAGVSQSPSNKVTEKGKDVELRCDPISGHTALYWYRQSLGQGLEFLIYFQGNSAPDKSGLPSDRFSAERTGGSVSTLTIQRTQQEDSAVYLCASSLAGRQTQYFGPGTRLLVL.

This clone was observed a few times. This chain joins TRBV19 and TRBJ1-5; TRBD1 is a possible D gene (5 bases). Germline-derived CDR1 and CDR2 are LNHDA and SQIVND (reference sequence). The CDR3 is 13 residues long. V gave up 4 bases and J gave up 4 bases, with 8 bases separating them. For the CDR3, the DNA is TGTGCCAGTAGTAGGACAAGGAATCAGCCCCAGCATTTT. Protein: CASSRTRNQPQHF.

This clone has only a few counts. The chain's CDR3 is CASTLGGLGKNIQYF. The CDR3 DNA reads TGTGCCAGCACCCTTGGGGGCTTGGGCAAAAACATTCAGTACTTC. V and J are TRBV6-6 and TRBJ2-4; a weak D match, TRBD1 (6 bases). CDR1 is MNHNY, CDR2 SVGAGI, per germline (reference sequence). This CDR3 region has 15 residues. V lost 7 bases, J lost 3 bases, and 16 bases lay in between.

This clone was counted a few times. This chain links TRBV7-9 with TRBJ2-7, with D maybe TRBD1 (6 bases). The V gene lost 5 bases and the J gene lost 5 bases, with 10 bases spanning the gap. Germline lookup yields CDR1 SEHNR and CDR2 FQNEAQ (reference sequence). The CDR3 runs 12 residues. The CDR3 is CASSGRTDEQYF. In nucleotides, the CDR3 is TGTGCCAGCAGCGGTAGGACAGACGAGCAGTACTTC.

The chain uses TRBV5-4 and TRBJ2-7; D might be TRBD1 (5 bases). This CDR3 region has 15 residues. Germline CDR1 is SGHNT and CDR2 is YYREEE (reference sequence). Trimming stripped 0 bases from V and 2 bases from J, with 12 bases between. Here the CDR3 DNA reads TGTGCCAGCAGCTTGGGGACCCAGGGTACCTACGAGCAGTACTTC. This gives the protein CASSLGTQGTYEQYF.

This clone appeared a single time. J is TRBJ2-7 and V is TRBV18; D gene unclear. The CDR3 covers 12 residues. Trimming stripped 3 bases from V and 3 bases from J, with 6 bases between. CDR1 is KGHSH and CDR2 is LQKENI in the germline V gene. Here the CDR3 DNA reads TGTGCCAGCTCACCCAATTTCTACGAGCAGTACTTC. It specifies CASSPNFYEQYF.

The J gene is TRBJ2-5, the V gene TRBV6-6; TRBD1 might be the D (6 bases). Germline assignment: CDR1 MNHNY and CDR2 SVGAGI (reference sequence). V was shortened by 5 bases and J by 2 bases, with 9 bases between the two germline ends. The CDR3 is 13 residues long. The CDR3 nucleotides read TGTGCCAGCAGTCCCGGACAGCAAGAGACCCAGTACTTC. This encodes CASSPGQQETQYF.

This clone was counted between two and nine times. The chain combines TRBV6-1 with TRBJ1-1; 8 bases are shared with TRBD1. V shed 8 bases and J 3 bases; nucleotides not matched to a gene: 8. The CDR3 length is 14 residues. The germline gives CDR1 MNHNS, CDR2 SASEGT. The CDR3 loop reads CASCRGRGDTEAFF. CDR3 nucleotide sequence: TGTGCCAGCTGCAGGGGGCGCGGAGACACTGAAGCTTTCTTT.

The chain recombines TRBV10-3 with TRBJ2-5, with D perhaps matching TRBD2 (6 bases). Germline CDR1 reads ENHRY; CDR2 reads SYGVKD. The CDR3 has 15 amino acids. Trimming removed 6 bases from V and 5 bases from J, with 19 bases in between. The CDR3 region has the DNA TGTGCCATCAGACCAGCGGGTCAGGATGGGGAGACCCAGTACTTC. Translating gives CAIRPAGQDGETQYF.

This chain connects TRBV19 to TRBJ2-1, with TRBD2 matching over 9 bases. Unmatched junction bases numbered 9, after V lost 5 bases and J lost 7 bases. This CDR3 is 15 amino acids long. Germline assignment: CDR1 LNHDA and CDR2 SQIVND (reference sequence). The chain's CDR3 is CASSPIAGVSNEQFF. CDR3 nucleotides: TGTGCCAGTAGTCCGATAGCGGGAGTTAGTAATGAGCAGTTCTTC.

CDR3 sequence: CAWTSGQGRGGYGYTF. In DNA form, the CDR3 reads TGTGCCTGGACCTCGGGACAGGGCCGAGGAGGCTATGGCTACACCTTC. The rearrangement links TRBV30 to TRBJ1-2; 9 positions match TRBD1. The CDR3 runs to 16 residues. Per germline, CDR1 GTSNPN and CDR2 SVGIG (reference sequence). Trimming took 4 bases from V and 4 from J; bases not matched to a gene: 13.

CDR3 in amino acids: CASQQGRASYEQYF. CDR3 in DNA: TGTGCCAGCCAACAAGGCAGGGCCTCCTACGAGCAGTACTTC. V is TRBV7-8 and J is TRBJ2-7, with a tentative D call TRBD1 (5 bases). Germline assignment: CDR1 SGHVS and CDR2 FQNEAQ. This CDR3 has 14 residues. The V end lost 8 bases, the J end lost 0 bases, and 14 bases lay between the germline ends.

The chain is built from TRBV10-3 and TRBJ1-1; D possibly corresponds to TRBD1 (6 bases). The ends were cut back, 3 bases at V and 6 bases at J, with 8 bases in the middle. This CDR3 has 12 amino acids. CDR1 ENHRY and CDR2 SYGVKD come from the germline V gene. The CDR3 nucleotides read TGTGCCATCAGTGAACAGGGCCCTGAAGCTTTCTTT. It specifies CAISEQGPEAFF.

The chain joins TRBV9 to TRBJ1-3, with D hard to call. Between the trimmed V and J ends, which lost 4 bases and 4 bases, there was a span of 3 bases. The CDR3 spans 11 residues. CDR1 is SGDLS and CDR2 is YYNGEE in the germline V gene. The CDR3 DNA reads as TGTGCCAGCAGCCTGGGAAACACCATATATTTT. Amino acid sequence: CASSLGNTIYF.

About this clone: One end of the junction is discordant with germline, which a read error may explain. This same CDR3 is encoded by further DNA sequences in the sample. This CDR3 reads CSVEDMRGSNYGYTF. The CDR3 nucleotides read TGTAGCGTTGAAGATATGAGGGGGTCCAACTATGGCTACACCTTC. The genes are TRBV29-1 and TRBJ1-2; TRBD1 might be the D (6 bases). Germline CDR1 SQVTM, CDR2 ANQGSEA. This CDR3 contains 15 residues. The whole variable domain, remainder taken from reference TRBV29-1 and TRBJ1-2, is SAVISQKPSRDICQRGTSLTIQCQVDSQVTMMFWYRQQPGQSLTLIATANQGSEATYESGFVIDKFPISRPNLTFSTLTVSNMSPEDSSIYLCSVEDMRGSNYGYTFGSGTRLTVV.

This clone was counted a few times. The V call is TRBV11-3, the J call TRBJ2-7; D might be TRBD2 (5 bases). The CDR3 consists of 14 residues. The germline V and J ends were trimmed by 11 bases and 2 bases, with 19 bases remaining between them. Looked up from germline, CDR1 is SGHNT and CDR2 is YENEEA. Here the CDR3 reads CASEGSGKAYEQYF. The CDR3 DNA sequence: TGTGCCTCTGAAGGGTCCGGGAAAGCCTACGAGCAGTACTTC.

The V and J genes are TRBV18 and TRBJ1-1; the match to TRBD1 covers 7 bases. V shed 1 base, J shed 4 bases, and the junction held 3 bases outside the gene matches. This CDR3 is built from 14 residues. Germline CDR1 KGHSH, CDR2 LQKENI. In DNA, the CDR3 is TGTGCCAGCTCACCACGACAGGGAAGCACTGAAGCTTTCTTT. Translating it yields CASSPRQGSTEAFF.